Following are 7 T cell receptor beta chains from one sample sequenced in a study of T-cell memory formation after mild COVID-19. TCRdb analysed the 5' RACE reads with MiXCR anew, one entry per CDR3 protein. The sample carries a few hundred thousand distinct CDR3 sequences, around 15% recorded once. Specimen: PBMCs or a T cell subset sorted from them (not recorded which). These receptor sequences come from a young man who had mild COVID-19 (a few samples of this study predate the infection). Cell type and time point are not known.

J is TRBJ1-1 and V is TRBV6-5; 7 bases align to TRBD1. The CDR3 loop spans 12 amino acids. J was trimmed by 11 bases and V by 5 bases; bases with no gene match: 8. The germline V gene encodes CDR1 MNHEY and CDR2 SVGAGI. In DNA form, the CDR3 reads TGTGCCAGCAGTCGAGATCAGGGGGGGGCTTTCTTT. Translation gives CASSRDQGGAFF.

This clonotype was counted many times. The J gene is TRBJ1-1, the V gene TRBV7-9; the D gene is possibly TRBD1 (6 bases). Trimming removed 4 bases at V and 1 base at J, with 10 bases between. Germline V CDR1 and CDR2: SEHNR, FQNEAQ (reference sequence). The CDR3 runs to 14 residues. CDR3 residues: CASSSEQGNTEAFF. The CDR3 DNA reads TGTGCCAGCAGCTCCGAACAGGGGAACACTGAAGCTTTCTTT. The variable domain in full, completed from reference TRBV7-9 and TRBJ1-1, reads DTGVSQNPRHKITKRGQNVTFRCDPISEHNRLYWYRQTLGQGPEFLTYFQNEAQLEKSRLLSDRFSAERPKGSFSTLEIQRTEQGDSAMYLCASSSEQGNTEAFFGQGTRLTVV.

This clonotype was picked up a small number of times. The chain employs TRBV7-9 and TRBJ1-6, with D uncertain. V was clipped by 6 bases and J by 8 bases, with 11 bases between them. CDR1 and CDR2 from the germline V gene are SEHNR and FQNEAQ (reference sequence). CDR3 length equals 13 residues. CDR3 residues: CASSSSAYSPLHF. The CDR3 region has the DNA TGTGCCAGCAGTTCTAGCGCCTATTCACCCCTCCACTTT.

The sample holds a few counts of this clonotype. CDR3 sequence reads: CASSSRSGSGGPEQFF. CDR3 coding DNA: TGTGCCAGCAGCTCCCGGTCGGGGAGCGGGGGCCCTGAGCAGTTCTTC. The rearrangement links TRBV7-3 to TRBJ2-1, with TRBD2 matching 8 bases. The CDR3 consists of 16 residues. V gave up 4 bases and J gave up 9 bases; unmatched junction bases: 14. Germline assignment: CDR1 SGHTA and CDR2 FQGTGA.

A few counts support this clonotype. The chain recombines TRBV7-9 with TRBJ2-4; no firm D call. V was trimmed by 5 bases and J by 14 bases, leaving 13 bases between them. Germline CDR1 SEHNR, CDR2 FQNEAQ (reference sequence). The CDR3 has 11 amino acids. As DNA, the CDR3 is TGTGCCAGCAGCCGGTTGGGTAGGGAGTACTTC. Translation: CASSRLGREYF.

The chain couples TRBV6-1 to TRBJ2-5; tentatively, D is TRBD2 (5 bases). The CDR3 is 14 amino acids. Germline V gene data show CDR1 as MNHNS and CDR2 as SASEGT. V shed 3 bases and J shed 10 bases, with 18 bases lying between them. The CDR3 DNA reads as TGTGCCAGCAGTGAGAACTTACCCGGAGGAAACCAGTACTTC. Its protein is CASSENLPGGNQYF.

There are a few counts of this clonotype. The chain couples TRBV20-1 to TRBJ2-1, with TRBD2 matching over 13 bases. The germline V gene encodes CDR1 DFQATT and CDR2 SNEGSKA (reference sequence). V trimming: 6 bases; J trimming: 10 bases; junction bases outside the gene matches: 9. This CDR3 spans 14 amino acids. The DNA of the CDR3 is TGCAGTGCGGGACGCGGACTAGCGGGGGTCGAGCAGTTCTTC. Encoded protein: CSAGRGLAGVEQFF.